This record covers a single T cell receptor (beta chain). The antigen remains unidentified. This same CDR3 is encoded by further DNA sequences in the sample. This sample was taken from a study of shared clonotypes between healthy human individuals. General observations from the study: Sampling covered blood only; tissue repertoires likely differ.

The repertoire was sequenced with immunoSEQ multiplex PCR; TCRdb's copy has only in-frame clones and lacks some. The sample yields about 2.4 million clones, over 85% seen once. Germline CDR1 and CDR2: SGHRS and YFSETQ. Trimming pared 0 bases from V and 3 bases from J, leaving 10 bases between. This CDR3 spans 14 amino acids. The sample was naive CD4+ T cells from PBMCs. Stated subset: CD45RA+ positively selected. The V call is TRBV5-1, the J call TRBJ2-7; D not certain. The receptor's source is a man between 18 and 29 years old in good health. Some clones in this sample may be carry-over from other donors' samples. The CDR3 DNA reads as TGCGCCAGCAGCTTGGTTGCAGAAAACTACGAGCAGTACTTC. This codes for CASSLVAENYEQYF.